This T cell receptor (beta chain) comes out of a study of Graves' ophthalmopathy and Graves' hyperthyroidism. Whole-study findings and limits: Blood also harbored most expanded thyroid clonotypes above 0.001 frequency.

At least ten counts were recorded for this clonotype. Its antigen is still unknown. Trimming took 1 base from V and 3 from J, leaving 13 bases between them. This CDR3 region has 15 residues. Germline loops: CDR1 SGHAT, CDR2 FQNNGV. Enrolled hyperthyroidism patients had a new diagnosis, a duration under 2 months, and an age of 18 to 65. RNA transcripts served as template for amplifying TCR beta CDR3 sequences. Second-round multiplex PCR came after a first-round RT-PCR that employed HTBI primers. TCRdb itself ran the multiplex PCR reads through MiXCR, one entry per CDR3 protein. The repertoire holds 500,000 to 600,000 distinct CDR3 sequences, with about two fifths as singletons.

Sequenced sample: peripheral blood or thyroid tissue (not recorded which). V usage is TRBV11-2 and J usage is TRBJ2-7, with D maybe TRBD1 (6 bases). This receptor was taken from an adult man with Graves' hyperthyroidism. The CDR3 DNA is TGTGCCAGCAGCTTAGTGTCGGACAGTTACTACGAGCAGTACTTC. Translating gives CASSLVSDSYYEQYF.